These 2 T cell receptor beta chains originate from one sample sequenced in a study of OX40 agonist ivuxolimab in advanced cancers. Here immunoSEQ multiplex PCR was the method, and the copy in TCRdb shows in-frame clones only, minus some. The sample yields fewer than 55,000 clones, about nine tenths seen once. The specimen was CD4+ or CD8+ T cells sorted from blood, collected in a trial of the OX40 agonist ivuxolimab. Source of these receptors: an adult with an advanced solid tumor such as melanoma, head and neck, liver or kidney cancer.

This clone was observed a single time. The J gene is TRBJ1-1, the V gene TRBV6-6; 10 bases map to TRBD1. This CDR3 comprises 15 residues. Germline V gene data show CDR1 as MNHNY and CDR2 as SVGAGI (reference sequence). J lost 1 base, V lost 6 bases, and 5 bases had no gene match. CDR3 bases: TGTGCCAGCAGCCGAGACAGGGGGCCGAACACTGAAGCTTTCTTT. This gives the protein CASSRDRGPNTEAFF.

This clone turned up a few times. The J gene is TRBJ1-5, the V gene TRBV19, with a tentative D call TRBD1 (6 bases). CDR3 length equals 15 residues. V was trimmed by 4 bases and J by 0 bases, leaving 10 bases between them. Germline V gene data show CDR1 as LNHDA and CDR2 as SQIVND (reference sequence). The CDR3 DNA sequence: TGTGCCAGTAGTACGGACAGCGTTAGCAATCAGCCCCAGCATTTT. As protein: CASSTDSVSNQPQHF.